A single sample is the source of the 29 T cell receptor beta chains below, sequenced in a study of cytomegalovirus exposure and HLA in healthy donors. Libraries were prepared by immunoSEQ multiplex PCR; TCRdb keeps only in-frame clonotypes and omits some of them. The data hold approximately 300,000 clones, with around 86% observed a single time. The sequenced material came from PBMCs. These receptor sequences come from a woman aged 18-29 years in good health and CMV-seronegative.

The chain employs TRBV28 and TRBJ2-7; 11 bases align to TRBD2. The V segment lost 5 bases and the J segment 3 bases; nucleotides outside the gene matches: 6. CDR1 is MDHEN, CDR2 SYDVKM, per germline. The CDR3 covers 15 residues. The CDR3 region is CASSPRTSGYYEQYF. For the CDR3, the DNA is TGTGCCAGCAGTCCTCGGACTAGCGGGTACTACGAGCAGTACTTC.

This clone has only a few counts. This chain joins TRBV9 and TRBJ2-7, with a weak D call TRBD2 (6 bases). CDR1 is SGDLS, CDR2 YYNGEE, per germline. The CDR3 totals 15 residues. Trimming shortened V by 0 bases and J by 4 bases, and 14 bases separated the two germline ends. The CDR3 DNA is TGTGCCAGCAGCGTAGAGGGGACTGGCCCATACGAGCAGTACTTC. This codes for CASSVEGTGPYEQYF.

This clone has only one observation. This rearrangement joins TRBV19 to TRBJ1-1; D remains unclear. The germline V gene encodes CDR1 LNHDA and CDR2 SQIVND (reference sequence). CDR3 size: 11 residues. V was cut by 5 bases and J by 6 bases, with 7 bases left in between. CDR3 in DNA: TGTGCCAGTAGTCTGGGCCCTGAAGCTTTCTTT. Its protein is CASSLGPEAFF.

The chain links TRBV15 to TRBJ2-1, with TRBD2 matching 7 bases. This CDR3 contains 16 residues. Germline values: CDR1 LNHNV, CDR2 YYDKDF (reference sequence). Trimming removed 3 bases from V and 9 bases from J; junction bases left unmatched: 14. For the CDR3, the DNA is TGTGCCACCAGCAGGGAAGGAGGCGGGAGAGGAGGTGAGCAGTTCTTC. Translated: CATSREGGGRGGEQFF.

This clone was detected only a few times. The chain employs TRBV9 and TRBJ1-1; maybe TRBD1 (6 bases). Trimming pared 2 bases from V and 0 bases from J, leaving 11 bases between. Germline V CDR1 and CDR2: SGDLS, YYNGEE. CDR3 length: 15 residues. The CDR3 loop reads CASSVYRELNTEAFF. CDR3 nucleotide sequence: TGTGCCAGCAGCGTCTACAGGGAGCTGAACACTGAAGCTTTCTTT.

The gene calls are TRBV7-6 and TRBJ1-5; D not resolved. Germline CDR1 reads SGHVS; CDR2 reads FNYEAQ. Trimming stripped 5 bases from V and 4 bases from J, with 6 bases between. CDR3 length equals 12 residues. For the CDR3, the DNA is TGTGCCAGCAGCCACGAGAATCAGCCCCAGCATTTT. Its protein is CASSHENQPQHF.

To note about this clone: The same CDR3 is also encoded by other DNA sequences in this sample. Written as DNA, the CDR3 is TGTGCCAGCACGGGGACTAGTGGGTACAATGAGCAGTTCTTC. Translating it yields CASTGTSGYNEQFF. This sequence joins TRBV2 and TRBJ2-1; 8 bases align to TRBD2. The germline V gene has CDR1 SNHLY and CDR2 FYNNEI. CDR3 length: 14 amino acids. The V and J ends lost 7 bases and 4 bases, in that order; junction bases with no gene match: 6.

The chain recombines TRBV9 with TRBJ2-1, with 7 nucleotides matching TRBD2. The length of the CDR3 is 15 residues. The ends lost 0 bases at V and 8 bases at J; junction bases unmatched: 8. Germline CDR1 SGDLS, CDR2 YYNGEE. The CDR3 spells CASSVGTRALDEQFF. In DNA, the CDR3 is TGTGCCAGCAGCGTAGGGACTAGGGCATTAGATGAGCAGTTCTTC.

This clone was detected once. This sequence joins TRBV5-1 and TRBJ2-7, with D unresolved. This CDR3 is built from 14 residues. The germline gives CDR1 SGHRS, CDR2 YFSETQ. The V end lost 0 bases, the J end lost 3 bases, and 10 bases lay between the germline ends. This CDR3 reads CASSLGLRHYEQYF. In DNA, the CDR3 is TGCGCCAGCAGCTTGGGTCTCAGACACTACGAGCAGTACTTC.

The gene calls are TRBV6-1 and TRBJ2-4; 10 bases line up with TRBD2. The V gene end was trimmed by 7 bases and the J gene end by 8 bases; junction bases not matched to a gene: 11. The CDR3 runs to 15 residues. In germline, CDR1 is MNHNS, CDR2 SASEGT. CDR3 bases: TGTGCCAGCAAGACACTAGCGGGATCCCATGACATTCAGTACTTC. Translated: CASKTLAGSHDIQYF.

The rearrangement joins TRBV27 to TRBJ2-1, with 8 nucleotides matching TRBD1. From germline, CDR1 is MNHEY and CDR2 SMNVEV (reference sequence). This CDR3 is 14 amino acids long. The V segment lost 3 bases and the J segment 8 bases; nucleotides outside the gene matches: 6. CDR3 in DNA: TGTGCCAGCAGTTTTGGCAGGGGGCTCGATGAGCAGTTCTTC. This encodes CASSFGRGLDEQFF.

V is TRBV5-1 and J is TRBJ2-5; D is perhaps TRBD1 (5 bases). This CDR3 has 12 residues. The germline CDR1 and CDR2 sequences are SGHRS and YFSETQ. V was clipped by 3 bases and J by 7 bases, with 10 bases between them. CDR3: CASSSHQGTQYF. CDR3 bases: TGCGCCAGCAGCTCTCATCAGGGGACCCAGTACTTC. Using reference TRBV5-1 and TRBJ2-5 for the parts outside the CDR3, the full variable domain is KAGVTQTPRYLIKTRGQQVTLSCSPISGHRSVSWYQQTPGQGLQFLFEYFSETQRNKGNFPGRFSGRQFSNSRSEMNVSTLELGDSALYLCASSSHQGTQYFGPGTRLLVL.

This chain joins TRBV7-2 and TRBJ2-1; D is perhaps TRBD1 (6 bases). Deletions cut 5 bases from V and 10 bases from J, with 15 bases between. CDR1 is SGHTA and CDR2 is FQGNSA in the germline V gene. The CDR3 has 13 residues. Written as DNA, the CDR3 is TGTGCCAGCAGCCAGGGGCCGATCGTGGAGCAGTTCTTC. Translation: CASSQGPIVEQFF.

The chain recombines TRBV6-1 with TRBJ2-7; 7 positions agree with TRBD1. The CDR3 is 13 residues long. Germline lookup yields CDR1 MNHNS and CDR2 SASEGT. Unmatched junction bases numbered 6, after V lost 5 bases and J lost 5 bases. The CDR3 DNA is TGTGCCAGCAGTCTACAGGGGCTCAACGAGCAGTACTTC. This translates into CASSLQGLNEQYF.

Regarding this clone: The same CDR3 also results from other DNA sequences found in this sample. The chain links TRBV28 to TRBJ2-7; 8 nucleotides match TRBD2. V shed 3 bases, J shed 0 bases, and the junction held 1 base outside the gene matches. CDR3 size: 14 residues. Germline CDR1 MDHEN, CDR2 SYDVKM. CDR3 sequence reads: CASSFLAGSYEQYF. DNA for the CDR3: TGTGCCAGCAGTTTTCTAGCGGGCTCCTACGAGCAGTACTTC.

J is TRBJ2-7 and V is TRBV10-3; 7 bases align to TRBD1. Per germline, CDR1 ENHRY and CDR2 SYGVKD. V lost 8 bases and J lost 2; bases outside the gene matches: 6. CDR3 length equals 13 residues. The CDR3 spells CAIADRETYEQYF. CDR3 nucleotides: TGTGCCATCGCAGACAGGGAAACCTACGAGCAGTACTTC.

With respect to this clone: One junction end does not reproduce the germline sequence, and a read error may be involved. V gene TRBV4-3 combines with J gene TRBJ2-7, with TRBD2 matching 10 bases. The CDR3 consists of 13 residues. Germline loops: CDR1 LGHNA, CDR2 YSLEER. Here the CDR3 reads CASSQSTSGTPRF. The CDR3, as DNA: TGCGCCAGCAGCCAATCTACTAGCGGGACCCCACGGTTC.

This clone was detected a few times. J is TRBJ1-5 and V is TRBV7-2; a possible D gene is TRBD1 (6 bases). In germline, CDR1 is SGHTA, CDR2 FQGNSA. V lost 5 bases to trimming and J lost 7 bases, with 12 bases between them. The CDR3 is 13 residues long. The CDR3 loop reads CASSTRGQQPQHF. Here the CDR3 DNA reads TGTGCCAGCAGCACCCGGGGACAACAGCCCCAGCATTTT.

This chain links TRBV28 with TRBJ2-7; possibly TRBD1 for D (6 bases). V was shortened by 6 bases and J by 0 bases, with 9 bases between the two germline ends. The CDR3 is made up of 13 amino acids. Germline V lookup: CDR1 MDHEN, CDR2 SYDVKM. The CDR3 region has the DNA TGTGCCAGCAGACAGGGTCCCTCCTACGAGCAGTACTTC. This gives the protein CASRQGPSYEQYF.

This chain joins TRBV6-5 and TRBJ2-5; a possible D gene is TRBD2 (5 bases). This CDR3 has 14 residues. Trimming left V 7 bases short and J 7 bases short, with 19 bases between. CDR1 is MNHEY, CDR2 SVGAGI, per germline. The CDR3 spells CASTLDLSEGTQYF. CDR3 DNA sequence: TGTGCCAGCACCTTGGACTTGTCGGAAGGGACCCAGTACTTC.

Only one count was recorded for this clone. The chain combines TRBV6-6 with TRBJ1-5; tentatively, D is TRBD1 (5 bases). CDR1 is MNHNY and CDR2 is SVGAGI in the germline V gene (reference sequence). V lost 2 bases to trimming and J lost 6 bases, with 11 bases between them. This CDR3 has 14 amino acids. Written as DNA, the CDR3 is TGTGCCAGCAGTTACGAGACAGATCGTCAGCCCCAGCATTTT. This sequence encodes CASSYETDRQPQHF.

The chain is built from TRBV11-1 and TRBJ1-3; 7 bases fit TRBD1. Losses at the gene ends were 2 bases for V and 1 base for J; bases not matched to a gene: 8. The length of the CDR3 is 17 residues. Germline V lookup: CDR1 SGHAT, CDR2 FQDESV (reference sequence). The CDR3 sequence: CASSLTGAPSSGNTIYF. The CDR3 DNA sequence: TGTGCCAGCAGCTTAACAGGGGCCCCTTCGTCTGGAAACACCATATATTTT.

CDR3 sequence (DNA): TGTGCCAGCAGTTTCGATTGGGAGCGGGTCGGGGAGCTGTTTTTT. Amino acids: CASSFDWERVGELFF. The V gene is TRBV28, the J gene TRBJ2-2; weak D call: TRBD2 (6 bases). Trimming took 3 bases from V and 7 from J, leaving 15 bases between them. The CDR3 contains 15 residues. Per the germline V gene, CDR1 is MDHEN and CDR2 is SYDVKM.

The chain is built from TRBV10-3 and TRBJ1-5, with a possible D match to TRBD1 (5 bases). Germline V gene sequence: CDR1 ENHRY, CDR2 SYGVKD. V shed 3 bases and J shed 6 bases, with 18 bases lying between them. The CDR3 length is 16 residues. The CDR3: CAISEVAGMSGQPQHF. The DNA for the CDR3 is TGTGCCATCAGTGAAGTGGCAGGGATGTCGGGTCAGCCCCAGCATTTT.

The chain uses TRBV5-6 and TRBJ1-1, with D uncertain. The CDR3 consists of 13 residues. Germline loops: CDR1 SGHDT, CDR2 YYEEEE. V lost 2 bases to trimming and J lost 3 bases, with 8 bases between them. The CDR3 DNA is TGTGCCAGCAGCTTACGCGCGGACACTGAAGCTTTCTTT. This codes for CASSLRADTEAFF. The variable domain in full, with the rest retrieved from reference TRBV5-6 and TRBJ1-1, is DAGVTQSPTHLIKTRGQQVTLRCSPKSGHDTVSWYQQALGQGPQFIFQYYEEEERQRGNFPDRFSGHQFPNYSSELNVNALLLGDSALYLCASSLRADTEAFFGQGTRLTVV.

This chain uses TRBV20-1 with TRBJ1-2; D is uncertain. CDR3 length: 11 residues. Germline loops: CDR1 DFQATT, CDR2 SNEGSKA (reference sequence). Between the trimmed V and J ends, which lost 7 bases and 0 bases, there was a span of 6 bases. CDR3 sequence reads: CSVNPNYGYTF. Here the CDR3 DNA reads TGCAGTGTCAATCCTAACTATGGCTACACCTTC.

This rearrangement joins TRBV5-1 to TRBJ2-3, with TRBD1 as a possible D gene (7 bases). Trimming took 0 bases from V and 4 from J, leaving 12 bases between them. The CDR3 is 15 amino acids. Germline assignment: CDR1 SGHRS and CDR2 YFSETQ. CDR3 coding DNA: TGCGCCAGCAGCTTGGAAAGCAGGGGGGCAGATACGCAGTATTTT. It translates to CASSLESRGADTQYF.

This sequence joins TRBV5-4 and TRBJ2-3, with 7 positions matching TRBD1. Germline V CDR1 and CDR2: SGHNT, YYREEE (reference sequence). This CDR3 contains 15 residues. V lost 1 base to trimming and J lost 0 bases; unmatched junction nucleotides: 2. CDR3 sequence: CASSLKTGSTDTQYF. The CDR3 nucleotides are TGTGCCAGCAGCTTGAAGACAGGGAGCACAGATACGCAGTATTTT.

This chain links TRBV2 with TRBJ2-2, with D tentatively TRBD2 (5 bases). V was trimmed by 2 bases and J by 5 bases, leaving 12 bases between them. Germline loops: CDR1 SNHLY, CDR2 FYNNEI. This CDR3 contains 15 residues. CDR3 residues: CASSERGLGTGELFF. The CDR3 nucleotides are TGTGCCAGCAGTGAACGCGGACTTGGGACCGGGGAGCTGTTTTTT.